Below, 21 T cell receptor beta chains from the same sample are listed, as sequenced in a study of T cell repertoires in ileal Crohn's disease. Time point defined: neoterminal ileum biopsy at postoperative endoscopy, about 6 months after surgery. The data were produced by immunoSEQ multiplex PCR, yet TCRdb's version contains in-frame clones alone and is incomplete. Counted here are over 10,000 clones, about 67% occurring once; the ten biggest clones make up over 8.5%. Specimen: ileal tissue. The receptors originated from an adult with Crohn's disease.

The V and J genes are TRBV7-9 and TRBJ2-2; perhaps TRBD2 as D (8 bases). The V end lost 4 bases, the J end lost 7 bases, and 19 bases lay between the germline ends. The CDR3 contains 16 residues. Germline assignment: CDR1 SEHNR and CDR2 FQNEAQ (reference sequence). CDR3 sequence: CASSSREGAGNGELFF. The CDR3 nucleotides are TGTGCCAGCAGCTCCCGGGAGGGGGCAGGGAACGGGGAGCTGTTTTTT.

This rearrangement joins TRBV6-1 to TRBJ2-3; 7 bases are shared with TRBD2. The germline CDR1 and CDR2 sequences are MNHNS and SASEGT. With 5 bases clipped from V and 0 bases from J, the junction kept 5 bases outside the gene matches. CDR3 length equals 15 residues. In DNA form, the CDR3 reads TGTGCCAGCAGTAAGAGCGGGGAGAGCACAGATACGCAGTATTTT. Translated, it gives CASSKSGESTDTQYF.

This clone was counted a few times. V usage is TRBV6-5 and J usage is TRBJ1-4; 9 positions agree with TRBD1. This CDR3 region has 14 residues. The V gene's germline CDR1 is MNHEY and CDR2 SVGAGI. V trimming: 6 bases; J trimming: 10 bases; junction bases outside the gene matches: 9. CDR3 DNA sequence: TGTGCCAGCAGAGAAGGGACAGGGAGGGGAAAACTGTTTTTT. Amino acids: CASREGTGRGKLFF.

V and J are TRBV4-1 and TRBJ1-4; D not certain. The CDR3 covers 16 residues. Trimming took 0 bases from V and 0 from J, leaving 8 bases between them. Looked up from germline, CDR1 is MGHRA and CDR2 is YSYEKL. In DNA, the CDR3 is TGCGCCAGCAGCCAAGATTTTGTCGCAACTAATGAAAAACTGTTTTTT. This sequence encodes CASSQDFVATNEKLFF.

DNA for the CDR3: TGTGCCAGCAGCTTGGGACTAGCGGGCTCCTACGAGCAGTACTTC. As protein: CASSLGLAGSYEQYF. The rearrangement joins TRBV4-2 to TRBJ2-7, with 12 positions matching TRBD2. With 5 bases clipped from V and 0 bases from J, the junction kept 2 bases outside the gene matches. Germline V gene lookup returns CDR1 LGHNA and CDR2 YNFKEQ. This CDR3 region has 15 residues.

This chain joins TRBV5-1 and TRBJ2-1; 8 positions agree with TRBD1. V shed 4 bases and J 7 bases; nucleotides not matched to a gene: 13. This CDR3 is built from 16 residues. Germline V gene lookup returns CDR1 SGHRS and CDR2 YFSETQ. The CDR3 reads CASSQTGQGNSNEQFF. In DNA form, the CDR3 reads TGCGCCAGCAGCCAAACCGGACAGGGTAACTCGAATGAGCAGTTCTTC.

This clone was seen only a few times. The chain has TRBV4-1 and TRBJ1-2, with TRBD1 identical over 12 bases. In germline, CDR1 is MGHRA, CDR2 YSYEKL. Trimming removed 2 bases from V and 7 bases from J; junction bases left unmatched: 14. The CDR3 spans 18 residues. The CDR3 region is CASSQQTGTGGASFGYTF. The CDR3 nucleotides are TGCGCCAGCAGCCAACAAACCGGGACAGGGGGCGCAAGCTTTGGCTACACCTTC.

This clone was counted between two and nine times. The J gene is TRBJ1-2, the V gene TRBV27; possibly TRBD1 for D (6 bases). Trimming left V 6 bases short and J 2 bases short, with 13 bases between. The CDR3 is 14 amino acids. The germline CDR1 and CDR2 sequences are MNHEY and SMNVEV (reference sequence). The CDR3 coding sequence is TGTGCCAGCAGCCCCCGGGGGCCCAACTATGGCTACACCTTC. Translation: CASSPRGPNYGYTF.

J is TRBJ2-3 and V is TRBV6-4; D gene ambiguous. The CDR3 is 13 residues long. Germline CDR1 and CDR2: MRHNA and SNTAGT. Trimming pared 7 bases from V and 2 bases from J, leaving 10 bases between. CDR3 in DNA: TGTGCCAGCAAGACGGGCCTCACAGATACGCAGTATTTT. This gives the protein CASKTGLTDTQYF.

The sample holds a few counts of this clone. V usage is TRBV19 and J usage is TRBJ1-1; the match to TRBD1 covers 8 bases. CDR1 and CDR2 (germline): LNHDA, SQIVND (reference sequence). Trimming took 4 bases from V and 1 from J; bases not matched to a gene: 2. The CDR3 sequence is 14 residues long. The CDR3 loop reads CASSTGGGNTEAFF. As DNA, the CDR3 is TGTGCCAGTAGTACAGGGGGCGGGAACACTGAAGCTTTCTTT.

The chain carries TRBV7-9 and TRBJ2-1; D might be TRBD2 (6 bases). CDR3 length: 17 amino acids. V was cut by 5 bases and J by 2 bases, with 19 bases left in between. Germline CDR1 SEHNR, CDR2 FQNEAQ (reference sequence). The CDR3 coding sequence is TGTGCCAGCAGCCCCCGGGGGTCAGTCTCTACCTACAATGAGCAGTTCTTC. This gives the protein CASSPRGSVSTYNEQFF. Complete variable domain (other parts from reference TRBV7-9 and TRBJ2-1): DTGVSQNPRHKITKRGQNVTFRCDPISEHNRLYWYRQTLGQGPEFLTYFQNEAQLEKSRLLSDRFSAERPKGSFSTLEIQRTEQGDSAMYLCASSPRGSVSTYNEQFFGPGTRLTVL.

The rearrangement links TRBV5-4 to TRBJ2-5, with 8 bases identical to TRBD1. After removal of 4 bases from V and 5 bases from J, the junction contained 7 bases not matched to a gene. CDR1 is SGHNT, CDR2 YYREEE, per germline (reference sequence). The CDR3 totals 14 residues. Here the CDR3 DNA reads TGTGCCAGCAGCAACCGGGACAGGTGGGAGACCCAGTACTTC. Amino acid sequence: CASSNRDRWETQYF.

V and J are TRBV5-1 and TRBJ2-7; perhaps D is TRBD1 or TRBD2 (5 bases each). This CDR3 has 12 amino acids. Trimming removed 0 bases from V and 7 bases from J, with 8 bases in between. Per the germline V gene, CDR1 is SGHRS and CDR2 is YFSETQ. The CDR3 loop is CASSLGGGEQYF. CDR3 sequence (DNA): TGCGCCAGCAGCTTGGGGGGCGGGGAGCAGTACTTC.

V and J are TRBV5-4 and TRBJ1-2; D unresolved. The V end lost 0 bases, the J end lost 5 bases, and 14 bases lay between the germline ends. The CDR3 contains 15 residues. Germline-derived CDR1 and CDR2 are SGHNT and YYREEE (reference sequence). In DNA, the CDR3 is TGTGCCAGCAGCTTGGGGCAGGTAGATTTGTATGGCTACACCTTC. Protein product: CASSLGQVDLYGYTF. Variable domain in full (rest from reference TRBV5-4 and TRBJ1-2): ETGVTQSPTHLIKTRGQQVTLRCSSQSGHNTVSWYQQALGQGPQFIFQYYREEENGRGNFPPRFSGLQFPNYSSELNVNALELDDSALYLCASSLGQVDLYGYTFGSGTRLTVV.

The table lists this clone with a few counts. The gene calls are TRBV4-1 and TRBJ1-2; possible D gene TRBD1, 5 bases. The germline V gene has CDR1 MGHRA and CDR2 YSYEKL. V lost 0 bases and J 6 bases, leaving 17 bases between the germline ends. The CDR3 covers 16 residues. The CDR3 loop is CASSQDPSRGEDGYTF. The CDR3 nucleotides are TGCGCCAGCAGCCAAGATCCATCCCGGGGGGAGGATGGCTACACCTTC.

This clone was detected once. The chain is built from TRBV2 and TRBJ1-6; D not certain. This CDR3 has 13 residues. V was trimmed by 3 bases and J by 7 bases, leaving 7 bases between them. CDR1 is SNHLY, CDR2 FYNNEI, per germline. This CDR3 is CASSEVGNSPLHF. CDR3 DNA: TGTGCCAGCAGTGAGGTGGGGAATTCACCCCTCCACTTT. Complete variable domain (other parts from reference TRBV2 and TRBJ1-6): EPEVTQTPSHQVTQMGQEVILRCVPISNHLYFYWYRQILGQKVEFLVSFYNNEISEKSEIFDDQFSVERPDGSNFTLKIRSTKLEDSAMYFCASSEVGNSPLHFGNGTRLTVT.

The V and J genes are TRBV27 and TRBJ2-2; D unclear. Between the trimmed V and J ends, which lost 3 bases and 1 base, there was a span of 6 bases. The germline CDR1 and CDR2 sequences are MNHEY and SMNVEV (reference sequence). The CDR3 contains 14 residues. The CDR3 region has the DNA TGTGCCAGCAGTTTGCGATGGAACACCGGGGAGCTGTTTTTT. Protein sequence: CASSLRWNTGELFF.

This chain connects TRBV11-2 to TRBJ2-3; 10 bases are shared with TRBD2. V shed 1 base, J shed 2 bases, and the junction held 6 bases outside the gene matches. The CDR3 is 17 amino acids. The germline V gene encodes CDR1 SGHAT and CDR2 FQNNGV. The CDR3 DNA reads TGTGCCAGCAGCTTAGCCCCTAGCGGGGGTTTCACAGATACGCAGTATTTT. This sequence encodes CASSLAPSGGFTDTQYF.

The chain joins TRBV6-5 to TRBJ1-1; D is perhaps TRBD1 (6 bases). Germline values: CDR1 MNHEY, CDR2 SVGAGI. The CDR3 is 15 residues long. Trimming took off 4 bases at V and 3 bases at J, with 15 bases between the two ends. CDR3 in DNA: TGTGCCAGCAGTTCACAGGGATACGGATACACTGAAGCTTTCTTT. Translated: CASSSQGYGYTEAFF.

This clone was detected a few times. The chain carries TRBV2 and TRBJ1-3, with D maybe TRBD1 (6 bases). Germline V gives CDR1 SNHLY, CDR2 FYNNEI. V was clipped by 4 bases and J by 3 bases, with 16 bases between them. The CDR3 totals 16 residues. CDR3 region: CASSALDSDLGNTIYF. The CDR3 region has the DNA TGTGCCAGCAGTGCTTTGGACAGTGACCTTGGAAACACCATATATTTT.

This clone was seen a few times. The chain uses TRBV28 and TRBJ1-2; D is possibly TRBD1 (5 bases). The germline CDR1 and CDR2 sequences are MDHEN and SYDVKM. The CDR3 sequence is 14 residues long. Trimming shortened V by 1 base and J by 2 bases, and 8 bases separated the two germline ends. The CDR3 nucleotides are TGTGCCAGCAGTTTATTGGCAGGGAACTATGGCTACACCTTC. Translating it yields CASSLLAGNYGYTF.